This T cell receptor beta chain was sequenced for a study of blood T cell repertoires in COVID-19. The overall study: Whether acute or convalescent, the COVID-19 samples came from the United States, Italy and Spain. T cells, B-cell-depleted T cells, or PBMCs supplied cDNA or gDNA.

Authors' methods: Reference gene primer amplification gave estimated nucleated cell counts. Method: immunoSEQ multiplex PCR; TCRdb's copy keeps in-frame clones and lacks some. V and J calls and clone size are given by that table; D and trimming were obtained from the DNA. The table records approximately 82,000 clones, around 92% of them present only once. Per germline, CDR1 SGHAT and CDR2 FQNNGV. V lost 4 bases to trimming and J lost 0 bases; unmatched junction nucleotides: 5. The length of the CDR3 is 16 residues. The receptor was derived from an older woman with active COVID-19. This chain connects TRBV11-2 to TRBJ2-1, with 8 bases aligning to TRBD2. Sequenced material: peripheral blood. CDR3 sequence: CASSSTSGSSYNEQFF. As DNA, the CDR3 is TGTGCCAGCAGCTCAACTAGCGGTAGCTCCTACAATGAGCAGTTCTTC.